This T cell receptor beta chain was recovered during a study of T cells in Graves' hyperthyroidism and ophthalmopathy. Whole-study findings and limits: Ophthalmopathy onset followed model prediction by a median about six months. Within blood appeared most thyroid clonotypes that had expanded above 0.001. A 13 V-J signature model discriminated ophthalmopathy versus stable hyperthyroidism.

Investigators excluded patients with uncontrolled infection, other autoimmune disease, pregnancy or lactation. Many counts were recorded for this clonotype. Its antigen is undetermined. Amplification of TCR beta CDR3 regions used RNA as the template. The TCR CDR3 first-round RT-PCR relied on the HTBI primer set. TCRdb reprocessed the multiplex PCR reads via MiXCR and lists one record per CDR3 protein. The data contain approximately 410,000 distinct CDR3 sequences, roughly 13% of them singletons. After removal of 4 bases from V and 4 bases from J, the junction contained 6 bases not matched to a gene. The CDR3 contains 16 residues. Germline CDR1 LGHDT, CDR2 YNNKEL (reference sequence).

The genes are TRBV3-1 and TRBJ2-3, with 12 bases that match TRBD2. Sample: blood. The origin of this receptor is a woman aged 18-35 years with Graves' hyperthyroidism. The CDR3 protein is CASSPPGLAGPDTQYF. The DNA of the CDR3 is TGTGCCAGCAGCCCCCCTGGACTAGCGGGACCAGATACGCAGTATTTT.